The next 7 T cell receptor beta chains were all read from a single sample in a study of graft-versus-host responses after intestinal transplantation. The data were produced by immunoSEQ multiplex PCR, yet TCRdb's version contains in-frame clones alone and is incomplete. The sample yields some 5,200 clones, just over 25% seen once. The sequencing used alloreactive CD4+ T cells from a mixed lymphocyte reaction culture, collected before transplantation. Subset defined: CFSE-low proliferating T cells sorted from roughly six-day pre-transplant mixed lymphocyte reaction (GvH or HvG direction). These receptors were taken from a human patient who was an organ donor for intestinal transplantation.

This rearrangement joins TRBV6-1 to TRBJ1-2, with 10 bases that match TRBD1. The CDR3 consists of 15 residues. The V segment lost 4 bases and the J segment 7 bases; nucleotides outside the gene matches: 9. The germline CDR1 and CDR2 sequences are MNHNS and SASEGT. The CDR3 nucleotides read TGTGCCAGCAGTGCTCCGGGACAGGGGTTGTTTGGCTACACCTTC. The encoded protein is CASSAPGQGLFGYTF.

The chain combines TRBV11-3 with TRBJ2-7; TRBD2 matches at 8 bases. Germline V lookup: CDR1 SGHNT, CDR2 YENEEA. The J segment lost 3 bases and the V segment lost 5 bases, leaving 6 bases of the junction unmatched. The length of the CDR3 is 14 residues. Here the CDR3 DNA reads TGTGCCAGCAGCCTATTCGGGGGGGACTACGAGCAGTACTTC. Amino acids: CASSLFGGDYEQYF.

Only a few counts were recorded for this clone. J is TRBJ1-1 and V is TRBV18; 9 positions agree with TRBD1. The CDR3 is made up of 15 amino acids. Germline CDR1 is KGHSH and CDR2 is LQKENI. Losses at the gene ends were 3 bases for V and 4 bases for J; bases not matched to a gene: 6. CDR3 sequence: CASSPQQGARTEAFF. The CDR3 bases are TGTGCCAGCTCACCGCAACAGGGGGCACGCACTGAAGCTTTCTTT.

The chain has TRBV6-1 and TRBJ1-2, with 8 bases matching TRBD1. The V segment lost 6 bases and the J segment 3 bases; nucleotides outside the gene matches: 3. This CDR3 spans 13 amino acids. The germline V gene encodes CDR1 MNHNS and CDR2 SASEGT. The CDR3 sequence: CASRMTGDYGYTF. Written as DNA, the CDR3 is TGTGCCAGCAGAATGACAGGGGACTATGGCTACACCTTC.

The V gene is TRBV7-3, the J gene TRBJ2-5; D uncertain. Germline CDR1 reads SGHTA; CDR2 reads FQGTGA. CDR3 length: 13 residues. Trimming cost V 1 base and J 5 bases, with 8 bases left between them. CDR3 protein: CASSLSFSETQYF. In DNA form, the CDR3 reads TGTGCCAGCAGCTTAAGTTTCAGTGAGACCCAGTACTTC.

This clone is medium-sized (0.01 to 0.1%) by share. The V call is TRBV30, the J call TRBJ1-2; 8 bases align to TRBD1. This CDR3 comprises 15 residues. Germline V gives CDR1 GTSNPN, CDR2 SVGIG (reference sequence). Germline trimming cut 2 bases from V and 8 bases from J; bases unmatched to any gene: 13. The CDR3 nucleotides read TGTGCCTGGAGTAATGCGCAGGCAGGGGGCTTCGGCTACACCTTC. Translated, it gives CAWSNAQAGGFGYTF.

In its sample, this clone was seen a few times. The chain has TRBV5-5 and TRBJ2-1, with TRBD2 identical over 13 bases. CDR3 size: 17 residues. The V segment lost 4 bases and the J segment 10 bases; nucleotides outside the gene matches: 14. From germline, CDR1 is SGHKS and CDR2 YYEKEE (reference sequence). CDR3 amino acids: CASSLKLAGGRLIEQFF. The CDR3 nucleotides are TGTGCCAGCAGCCTCAAACTAGCGGGAGGGCGATTGATCGAGCAGTTCTTC. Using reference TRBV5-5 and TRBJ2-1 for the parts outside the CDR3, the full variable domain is DAGVTQSPTHLIKTRGQQVTLRCSPISGHKSVSWYQQVLGQGPQFIFQYYEKEERGRGNFPDRFSARQFPNYSSELNVNALLLGDSALYLCASSLKLAGGRLIEQFFGPGTRLTVL.